Detailed here is one T cell receptor (beta chain). In its sample, this clonotype was seen many times. This receptor's antigen is unknown. Within one base of it there is no much larger clone, and no base qualities were kept. The record originates from a study of identical twins (TCRdb year 2016). Some background on the complete study: TCR alpha and beta repertoires from monozygotic twins, unrelated adults of various ages and cord blood were deep-sequenced to test whether fetal clonotypes persist. To rule out contamination, the twin experiments were replicated at different times with different library preparation protocols.

Every donor was a healthy Caucasian. The twin cohort comprised three pairs of female monozygotic twins, all aged about 18 to 29 years. Peripheral blood mononuclear cells were the source from which RNA for the TCR libraries was isolated. What the authors observed across the whole study: Compared with coincidental sharing between unrelated individuals, out-of-frame TCR alpha sequences shared between twins had an excess of sequences with low generation probability. Out-of-frame TCR alpha sharing in monozygotic twins was systematically underestimated by recombination models, whereas sharing between unrelated individuals was in agreement with the recombination models. Invariant T cells such as MAIT and iNKT could partly confound zero-insertion analyses, though diverse VJ usage argued against this for most clonotypes. The excess sharing between twins in beta out-of-frame sequences was weaker because fewer shared sequences reduced the signal-to-noise ratio. Because the same donors could not be followed over many years, the conclusions relied on cross-sectional statistical analysis. Abundant cord blood beta clonotypes had fewer insertions, young adult naive repertoires showed a similar but weaker trend, and memory repertoires showed no such trend.

The protocol used for the library was 5' RACE. Sequencing was performed on an Illumina HiSeq 2000. Template switching added a universal primer binding site, and the final cDNA carried a unique molecular identifier that allowed TCR cDNA molecules to be counted accurately. First-strand cDNA for TCR alpha and beta chains was synthesized from specific primers in the conserved constant-segment region. To control for contamination, each cDNA library was double barcoded with a SMART-Mk sample barcode plus Illumina barcodes. TruSeq adapter sequences and Illumina sample barcodes were added in two successive PCR steps. The Illumina HiSeq platform was used with custom primers to sequence TCR alpha and beta cDNA libraries. The authors' pipeline ran thus. MiGEC processed the raw reads to extract unique molecular identifiers, while MiXCR was used to determine the CDR3 positions. Recombination models were inferred per individual with the repgenHMM and IGoR tools using an EM algorithm. The tcR package in R was used for shared clonotype analysis, with sharing normalized by the product of cloneset sizes. To study raw recombination without the effects of thymic and clonal selection, out-of-frame nonproductive sequences were analyzed. In TCRdb, the public reads were trimmed at Q25 with fastp and aligned with MiXCR, with productive beta chains retained. Under each unique CDR3 protein, matching rows form one entry showing the most common genes and DNA. TCRdb's processing, not the authors' own work, is the source of the V and J calls. A total of hundreds of thousands of distinct CDR3 sequences appear in this sample, roughly 8% of them only once. Together, the top ten hold 0.75% to 1% of the sample.

This sample also appeared in a second study, on yellow fever vaccine responses in identical twins. As the second paper documents: According to the authors, in identical twins the way T cells responded to vaccination appeared partly convergent and partly personalized. Focusing on identical twins, the study followed the T cell clones that responded to the vaccine, and did so with precision.

The sample consisted of PBMCs. This clonotype was obtained from a woman under 30 in good health.

This receptor has the CDR3 CASSLLGGGAYNEQFF. The DNA sequence reads TGTGCCAGCAGCTTACTGGGCGGGGGGGCCTACAATGAGCAGTTCTTC. The chain uses TRBV7-3 and TRBJ2-1, with 9 bases in between that match TRBD2. CDR1 and CDR2, per the germline V gene, are SGHTA and FQGTGA. From V the trimming removes 2 bases and from J it removes 2 bases, while the gene matches leave 4 bases of the junction unaccounted for. The CDR3 has 16 amino acids, counting the end cysteine and phenylalanine. Of all the DNA, just the CDR3 is kept, 48 bases in frame from base 1.